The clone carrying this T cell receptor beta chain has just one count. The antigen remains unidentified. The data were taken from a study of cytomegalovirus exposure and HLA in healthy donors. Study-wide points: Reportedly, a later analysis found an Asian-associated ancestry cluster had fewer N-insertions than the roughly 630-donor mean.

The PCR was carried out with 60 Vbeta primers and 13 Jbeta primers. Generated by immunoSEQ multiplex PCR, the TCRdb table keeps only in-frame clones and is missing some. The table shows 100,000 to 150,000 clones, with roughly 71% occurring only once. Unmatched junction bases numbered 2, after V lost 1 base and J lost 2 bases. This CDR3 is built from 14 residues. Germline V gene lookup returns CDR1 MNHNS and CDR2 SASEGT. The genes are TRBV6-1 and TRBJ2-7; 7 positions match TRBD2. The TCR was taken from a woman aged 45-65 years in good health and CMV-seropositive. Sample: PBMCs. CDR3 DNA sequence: TGTGCCAGCAGTGAAGGCGGGGGAGCCTACGAGCAGTACTTC. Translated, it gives CASSEGGGAYEQYF.